A selection of T cell receptor beta chains follows, all from one sample in a study of response to subunit inactivated influenza vaccine. TCRdb recomputed calls from the RT-PCR reads with MiXCR, one row per CDR3 protein. The data show about 540,000 distinct CDR3 sequences, 20% to 25% seen once. These data were also reused for a study on T cells expressing NK-cell markers.

The sequences come from CD4+ T cells sorted from PBMCs, collected approximately 13 days after vaccination. All receptors come from a man aged 45-60 years who received an inactivated influenza vaccine. Both conserved end residues are part of each CDR3. D genes are given only for firm matches. Some rows mark clone size as missing; the rest say once, few, many or name a class of expanded clone.

J gene: TRBJ2-3; V gene: TRBV15; D gene: NA; clone size: many; CDR3 protein: CATRGTIDTQYF; CDR3 DNA: TGTGCCACCAGGGGGACGATAGATACGCAGTATTTT
J gene: TRBJ2-5; V gene: TRBV20-1; D gene: NA; clone size: NA; CDR3 protein: CSASRTMQETQYF; CDR3 DNA: TGCAGTGCTAGTCGGACTATGCAAGAGACCCAGTACTTC
J gene: TRBJ1-5; V gene: TRBV19; D gene: NA; clone size: NA; CDR3 protein: CASTPANDRLQPQHF; CDR3 DNA: TGTGCCAGTACCCCGGCGAACGACAGGCTTCAGCCCCAGCATTTT
J gene: TRBJ2-7; V gene: TRBV7-9; D gene: NA; clone size: NA; CDR3 protein: CASSSGGIFFEQYF; CDR3 DNA: TGTGCCAGCAGCTCGGGCGGGATCTTTTTCGAGCAGTACTTC
J gene: TRBJ2-2; V gene: TRBV5-1; D gene: NA; clone size: many; CDR3 protein: CASSLELQRVTGELFF; CDR3 DNA: TGCGCCAGCAGCTTGGAGTTACAGAGAGTCACCGGGGAGCTGTTTTTT
J gene: TRBJ2-3; V gene: TRBV20-1; D gene: TRBD1; clone size: few; CDR3 protein: CSASGQGTDTQYF; CDR3 DNA: TGCAGTGCTTCTGGACAGGGTACAGATACGCAGTATTTT
J gene: TRBJ2-5; V gene: TRBV4-1; D gene: NA; clone size: NA; CDR3 protein: CASSQVPRGGETQYF; CDR3 DNA: TGCGCCAGCAGCCAAGTCCCTCGGGGTGGGGAGACCCAGTACTTC
J gene: TRBJ2-1; V gene: TRBV4-3; D gene: TRBD2; clone size: few; CDR3 protein: CASSQGLAGGPAYNEQFF; CDR3 DNA: TGCGCCAGCAGCCAGGGACTAGCGGGGGGGCCGGCGTACAATGAGCAGTTCTTC
J gene: TRBJ1-1; V gene: TRBV5-6; D gene: NA; clone size: NA; CDR3 protein: CASSGQMLSTEAFF; CDR3 DNA: TGTGCCAGCAGCGGACAGATGCTATCCACTGAAGCTTTCTTT
J gene: TRBJ2-3; V gene: TRBV5-1; D gene: NA; clone size: NA; CDR3 protein: CASSFTGKNTDTQYF; CDR3 DNA: TGCGCCAGCAGCTTTACTGGAAAGAACACAGATACGCAGTATTTT
J gene: TRBJ2-7; V gene: TRBV20-1; D gene: NA; clone size: NA; CDR3 protein: CSAHTGFSYEQYF; CDR3 DNA: TGCAGTGCTCATACAGGGTTCTCCTACGAGCAGTACTTC
J gene: TRBJ2-2; V gene: TRBV7-2; D gene: NA; clone size: NA; CDR3 protein: CASSLEPGVNTGELFF; CDR3 DNA: TGTGCCAGCAGCTTAGAGCCAGGGGTTAACACCGGGGAGCTGTTTTTT
J gene: TRBJ2-1; V gene: TRBV10-1; D gene: NA; clone size: NA; CDR3 protein: CASSESGRVPFISSYNEQFF; CDR3 DNA: TGCGCCAGCAGTGAGTCGGGGCGGGTACCCTTCATAAGCTCCTACAATGAGCAGTTCTTC
J gene: TRBJ2-2; V gene: TRBV20-1; D gene: TRBD1; clone size: NA; CDR3 protein: CSAVDRGGTGELFF; CDR3 DNA: TGCAGTGCCGTGGACAGGGGAGGCACCGGGGAGCTGTTTTTT
J gene: TRBJ2-1; V gene: TRBV6-1; D gene: TRBD2; clone size: few; CDR3 protein: CASRSISGRFFNEQFF; CDR3 DNA: TGTGCCAGCAGGTCGATTAGCGGGAGGTTCTTCAATGAGCAGTTCTTC
J gene: TRBJ1-5; V gene: TRBV7-2; D gene: NA; clone size: many; CDR3 protein: CASSLVGQPQHF; CDR3 DNA: TGTGCCAGCAGTTTAGTAGGCCAGCCCCAGCATTTT
J gene: TRBJ2-4; V gene: TRBV5-6; D gene: NA; clone size: NA; CDR3 protein: CASSFLDSSKNIQYF; CDR3 DNA: TGTGCCAGCAGCTTTTTGGACAGTTCCAAAAACATTCAGTACTTC
J gene: TRBJ1-5; V gene: TRBV16; D gene: TRBD1; clone size: NA; CDR3 protein: CASSRTGLSNQPQHF; CDR3 DNA: TGTGCCAGCAGCCGGACAGGACTGAGCAATCAGCCCCAGCATTTT
J gene: TRBJ2-1; V gene: TRBV7-2; D gene: TRBD1; clone size: many; CDR3 protein: CASIVRGQNYNEQFF; CDR3 DNA: TGTGCCAGCATCGTTAGGGGACAGAATTACAATGAGCAGTTCTTC
J gene: TRBJ1-5; V gene: TRBV30; D gene: NA; clone size: NA; CDR3 protein: CAWSVMGIGNQPQHF; CDR3 DNA: TGTGCCTGGAGTGTAATGGGGATAGGCAATCAGCCCCAGCATTTT
J gene: TRBJ1-4; V gene: TRBV5-6; D gene: TRBD1; clone size: NA; CDR3 protein: CASSRGQGSNEKLFF; CDR3 DNA: TGTGCCAGCAGCCGGGGACAGGGAAGCAATGAAAAACTGTTTTTT